Below are 19 T cell receptor beta chains sequenced from a single sample in a study of PD-L1 blockade in urothelial cancer (dated by TCRdb to 2016 to 2017). The library was prepared using the immunoSEQ multiplex PCR assay. TCRdb limited this immuneACCESS table to in-frame rearrangements with V and J called. A share of clones is missing; checked studies link under half to unresolved V genes, and the rest is unexplained. The sample contains approximately 100,000 clones, around 85% of them found a single time. The top ten constitute 2.4% of the sample. The sequenced sample was PBMCs, obtained around atezolizumab (anti-PD-L1) treatment. The receptors stem from a man aged 45-60 years with urothelial cancer.

The chain combines TRBV28 with TRBJ1-1, with 9 bases that match TRBD1. From germline, CDR1 is MDHEN and CDR2 SYDVKM. The CDR3 is made up of 15 amino acids. J gave up 4 bases and V 6 bases, and 9 bases lay outside the gene matches. CDR3 sequence: CASRKGQGRTTEAFF. DNA of the CDR3: TGTGCCAGCAGAAAAGGACAGGGGCGCACCACTGAAGCTTTCTTT. Based on the CDR3 plus reference TRBV28 and TRBJ1-1, the full variable domain is DVKVTQSSRYLVKRTGEKVFLECVQDMDHENMFWYRQDPGLGLRLIYFSYDVKMKEKGDIPEGYSVSREKKERFSLILESASTNQTSMYLCASRKGQGRTTEAFFGQGTRLTVV.

The chain links TRBV28 to TRBJ2-1; 8 bases agree with TRBD1. Germline lookup yields CDR1 MDHEN and CDR2 SYDVKM. The CDR3 spans 14 residues. V dropped 6 bases and J dropped 6; count of bases not matched to a gene: 7. The CDR3 DNA sequence: TGTGCCAGCAGGCCGACAGGGGCAACCAATGAGCAGTTCTTC. Its protein product is CASRPTGATNEQFF.

The chain uses TRBV4-1 and TRBJ1-4, with D possibly being TRBD1 (5 bases). The V and J ends lost 4 bases and 5 bases respectively, with 20 bases between them. The CDR3 has 17 residues. CDR1 and CDR2 (germline): MGHRA, YSYEKL. DNA for the CDR3: TGCGCCAGCAGCCTACAAGACGTCTCAGGGTCGAATGAAAAACTGTTTTTT. Its protein is CASSLQDVSGSNEKLFF.

The V call is TRBV7-9, the J call TRBJ1-4, with D possibly matching TRBD1 (5 bases). Germline CDR1 SEHNR, CDR2 FQNEAQ (reference sequence). CDR3 length: 13 residues. V was shortened by 6 bases and J by 5 bases, with 10 bases between the two germline ends. Written as DNA, the CDR3 is TGTGCCAGCAGGGGGCAGATCAATGAAAAACTGTTTTTT. This encodes CASRGQINEKLFF.

This chain joins TRBV5-1 and TRBJ2-5, with 9 bases fitting TRBD1. The CDR3 consists of 16 residues. Germline values: CDR1 SGHRS, CDR2 YFSETQ. V lost 0 bases and J lost 2; bases outside the gene matches: 5. The CDR3 here is CASSLATGGGQETQYF. The CDR3 bases are TGCGCCAGCAGCTTGGCTACAGGGGGCGGGCAAGAGACCCAGTACTTC.

The chain carries TRBV2 and TRBJ2-3, with 9 bases fitting TRBD2. The CDR3 sequence is 17 residues long. The germline V gene has CDR1 SNHLY and CDR2 FYNNEI. Trimming cost V 8 bases and J 2 bases; bases outside gene matches: 14. This CDR3 is CASLDLFSGSLTDTQYF. In nucleotides, the CDR3 is TGTGCCAGCCTGGACCTCTTTAGCGGGAGCCTCACAGATACGCAGTATTTT.

This chain uses TRBV29-1 with TRBJ1-3; TRBD1 aligns across 8 bases. CDR1 and CDR2 (germline): SQVTM, ANQGSEA. The length of the CDR3 is 13 residues. Germline trimming cut 7 bases from V and 2 bases from J; bases unmatched to any gene: 4. The CDR3 is CSGRTGTGNTIYF. For the CDR3, the DNA is TGCAGCGGCCGGACAGGGACTGGAAACACCATATATTTT.

V gene TRBV7-8 combines with J gene TRBJ2-2, with 7 bases aligning to TRBD1. V trimming: 3 bases; J trimming: 8 bases; junction bases outside the gene matches: 6. The CDR3 sequence is 14 residues long. Germline CDR1 SGHVS, CDR2 FQNEAQ. The CDR3 is CASSLGTVLGELFF. The CDR3 DNA reads as TGTGCCAGCAGCTTGGGGACAGTCCTTGGGGAGCTGTTTTTT.

The chain recombines TRBV28 with TRBJ2-2; no definite D call. This CDR3 contains 13 residues. Deletions cut 7 bases from V and 4 bases from J, with 10 bases between. CDR1 MDHEN and CDR2 SYDVKM come from the germline V gene. CDR3 in DNA: TGTGCCAGCAAAAATTCCCTCACCGGGGAGCTGTTTTTT. Amino acid sequence: CASKNSLTGELFF. The entire variable domain, with the rest obtained from reference TRBV28 and TRBJ2-2, is as follows: DVKVTQSSRYLVKRTGEKVFLECVQDMDHENMFWYRQDPGLGLRLIYFSYDVKMKEKGDIPEGYSVSREKKERFSLILESASTNQTSMYLCASKNSLTGELFFGEGSRLTVL.

V is TRBV18 and J is TRBJ1-1, with D possibly matching TRBD1 (5 bases). Deletions cut 5 bases from V and 0 bases from J, with 16 bases between. The length of the CDR3 is 16 residues. Germline V gene lookup returns CDR1 KGHSH and CDR2 LQKENI. The CDR3 loop reads CASSSSETALNTEAFF. The DNA for the CDR3 is TGTGCCAGCTCATCCTCCGAGACAGCCTTGAACACTGAAGCTTTCTTT.

The J gene is TRBJ2-1, the V gene TRBV10-3; 12 positions match TRBD2. CDR3 length: 15 amino acids. V lost 3 bases, J lost 9 bases, and 6 bases stayed unmatched. CDR1 and CDR2 from the germline V gene are ENHRY and SYGVKD. CDR3 amino acids: CAISDSLAGGGEQFF. For the CDR3, the DNA is TGTGCCATCAGTGACTCACTAGCGGGAGGAGGTGAGCAGTTCTTC.

This clone came up once. The chain recombines TRBV6-1 with TRBJ2-7, with D possibly TRBD1 on 5 matching bases. The CDR3 sequence is 14 residues long. The V gene lost 1 base and the J gene lost 3 bases, with 10 bases spanning the gap. The germline CDR1 and CDR2 sequences are MNHNS and SASEGT. The CDR3 here is CASSEEGRLYEQYF. In DNA, the CDR3 is TGTGCCAGCAGTGAAGAGGGGCGGCTCTACGAGCAGTACTTC.

The chain is built from TRBV6-1 and TRBJ1-2; D is possibly TRBD1 (5 bases). Germline CDR1 is MNHNS and CDR2 is SASEGT. This CDR3 is 15 amino acids long. V lost 3 bases to trimming and J lost 0 bases, with 11 bases between them. The CDR3 nucleotides read TGTGCCAGCAGTGACGGTCGGACAACTAACTATGGCTACACCTTC. Amino acid sequence: CASSDGRTTNYGYTF.

This chain links TRBV5-1 with TRBJ1-1; D uncertain. The CDR3 is made up of 14 amino acids. Germline V CDR1 and CDR2: SGHRS, YFSETQ. V lost 5 bases to trimming and J lost 1 base, with 12 bases between them. The CDR3 loop is CASSRQTENTEAFF. DNA of the CDR3: TGCGCCAGCAGTCGTCAAACAGAGAACACTGAAGCTTTCTTT.

The chain couples TRBV7-2 to TRBJ1-5; 8 positions agree with TRBD1. The CDR3 has 15 amino acids. V trimming: 5 bases; J trimming: 2 bases; junction bases outside the gene matches: 5. Germline loops: CDR1 SGHTA, CDR2 FQGNSA. The CDR3 DNA follows: TGTGCCAGCAGCGCCCAGACAGGGGGCAATCAGCCCCAGCATTTT. Encoded protein: CASSAQTGGNQPQHF.

The rearrangement uses TRBV4-2 and TRBJ2-1; a weak D match, TRBD1 (5 bases). CDR3 length: 17 amino acids. The V and J ends lost 1 base and 0 bases respectively, with 13 bases between them. CDR1 and CDR2 from the germline V gene are LGHNA and YNFKEQ. CDR3 amino acids: CASSQGRTKSSYNEQFF. CDR3 in DNA: TGTGCCAGCAGCCAAGGTAGGACAAAGAGCTCCTACAATGAGCAGTTCTTC.

The gene calls are TRBV5-1 and TRBJ2-5, with D perhaps matching TRBD2 (6 bases). The CDR3 is 14 residues long. V was trimmed by 0 bases and J by 4 bases, leaving 10 bases between them. The germline V gene encodes CDR1 SGHRS and CDR2 YFSETQ. CDR3 sequence reads: CASSLAGVRETQYF. CDR3 nucleotide sequence: TGCGCCAGCAGCTTGGCGGGGGTCCGAGAGACCCAGTACTTC.

The chain uses TRBV28 and TRBJ2-3; D uncertain. Trimming stripped 6 bases from V and 6 bases from J, with 10 bases between. Germline V gene data show CDR1 as MDHEN and CDR2 as SYDVKM. CDR3 length: 12 residues. The CDR3 bases are TGTGCCAGCAGGTCGTTTGTGGATACGCAGTATTTT. It is translated as CASRSFVDTQYF.

The V call is TRBV6-1, the J call TRBJ1-1, with D perhaps TRBD1 (5 bases). The CDR3 contains 15 residues. Germline lookup yields CDR1 MNHNS and CDR2 SASEGT. V lost 6 bases and J 0 bases, leaving 14 bases between the germline ends. CDR3 sequence reads: CASRQRVTVNTEAFF. In nucleotides, the CDR3 is TGTGCCAGCAGGCAGCGGGTGACAGTGAACACTGAAGCTTTCTTT.